This T cell receptor (beta chain) was recovered during a study of blood T cell repertoires in COVID-19. About the research overall: Samples representing acute and convalescent COVID-19 were sourced from the United States, Italy and Spain.

V was clipped by 5 bases and J by 1 base, with 20 bases between them. The germline V gene encodes CDR1 PRHDT and CDR2 FYEKMQ (reference sequence). The CDR3 runs to 17 residues. The authors' processing: Using reference gene primer amplification, nucleated cell counts were estimated. Profiling relied on immunoSEQ multiplex PCR, and the TCRdb table lists in-frame clones only, not all of them. The V and J calls and clone size come from that table; D and trimming were worked out from the DNA. The profile covers under 200,000 clones, with about 88% appearing a single time and 0.99% taken by the ten largest.

The source material was peripheral blood. The clonotype originates from a young man with acute or convalescent COVID-19. This chain joins TRBV13 and TRBJ1-2; TRBD1 might be the D (6 bases). CDR3 sequence (DNA): TGTGCCAGCAGCCGTACGACAGGCCAGAGTCGTAACTATGGCTACACCTTC. It specifies CASSRTTGQSRNYGYTF.